This T cell receptor (beta chain) was recorded in a study of T cell responses to AZD1222 COVID-19 vaccine. Germline CDR1 reads MDHEN; CDR2 reads SYDVKM. V was clipped by 7 bases and J by 0 bases, with 13 bases between them. The CDR3 runs to 15 residues. As regards this clone: What it binds is unknown.

General study findings and limits: Variant regions that are unmutated are reportedly the target of nearly half of spike-specific TCRs. Clonal diversity was possibly underestimated, and the donors were mostly white British, with more females.

Some clones are missing from TCRdb's copy, which holds only in-frame ones; the method was immunoSEQ multiplex PCR. The repertoire holds under 45,000 clones, about 88% seen once, with under 30% in the top ten. The rearrangement joins TRBV28 to TRBJ1-3; D is undetermined. This receptor was obtained from an adult who received the MenACWY meningococcal vaccine as a control. Here the sequenced sample was peripheral blood, taken 28 days after the second dose of the MenACWY control vaccine. CDR3 sequence (DNA): TGTGCCAGCACCGAGGGAGGGAGCTCTGGAAACACCATATATTTT. Translated, it gives CASTEGGSSGNTIYF.